Following are 10 T cell receptor beta chains from one sample sequenced in a study of beta chain features in type 1 diabetes. The isolated RNA, all of it, was reverse transcribed, so expressed TCRB transcripts were what got sequenced. Sequencing was performed with immunoSEQ multiplex PCR; in TCRdb, only in-frame clones are kept and a portion is missing. The top ten hold approximately 0.03% of the sample, which has about 230,000 clones, over 9.5% seen once. The sequenced material came from naive CD4+ T cells from blood. All receptors come from a woman aged 18-35 years in good health.

The CDR3 bases are TGTGCCAGTAGTATCGACAGGGCTAGCAATCAGCCCCAGCATTTT. It specifies CASSIDRASNQPQHF. The chain has TRBV19 and TRBJ1-5; 7 bases are shared with TRBD1. Germline loops: CDR1 LNHDA, CDR2 SQIVND (reference sequence). The CDR3 has 15 residues. Unmatched junction bases numbered 2, after V lost 3 bases and J lost 0 bases.

This clone was recorded a few times. The same CDR3 can be traced to other DNA sequences in this sample. The V and J genes are TRBV10-3 and TRBJ1-5, with 9 positions matching TRBD1. CDR3 length: 13 amino acids. Germline V CDR1 and CDR2: ENHRY, SYGVKD. With 5 bases clipped from V and 5 bases from J, the junction kept 1 base outside the gene matches. This CDR3 is CAISRDRDQPQHF. CDR3 DNA: TGTGCCATCAGTAGGGACAGGGATCAGCCCCAGCATTTT.

In this sample, this clone turned up a few times. The chain couples TRBV19 to TRBJ1-1, with D perhaps matching TRBD1 (6 bases). V was pared by 3 bases and J by 4 bases, with 18 bases between. The CDR3 is 16 amino acids. Germline-derived CDR1 and CDR2 are LNHDA and SQIVND (reference sequence). In DNA form, the CDR3 reads TGTGCCAGTAGTATCCTTCCCCAGGGGACGGGCACTGAAGCTTTCTTT. It encodes CASSILPQGTGTEAFF.

V is TRBV28 and J is TRBJ2-7; the match to TRBD1 covers 8 bases. The CDR3 runs to 14 residues. V was pared by 5 bases and J by 7 bases, with 10 bases of the junction left unmatched. Per the germline V gene, CDR1 is MDHEN and CDR2 is SYDVKM. CDR3 bases: TGTGCCAGCAGTCCGCCCAGGGGGCTAGGGGAGCAGTACTTC. It encodes CASSPPRGLGEQYF.

This clone was observed a few times. V usage is TRBV19 and J usage is TRBJ2-7; the D gene is possibly TRBD1 (7 bases). Germline assignment: CDR1 LNHDA and CDR2 SQIVND (reference sequence). CDR3 size: 15 residues. Between the trimmed V and J ends, which lost 5 bases and 0 bases, there was a span of 14 bases. CDR3: CASSLGGGASYEQYF. Written as DNA, the CDR3 is TGTGCCAGTAGTCTTGGAGGGGGCGCCTCCTACGAGCAGTACTTC.

The rearrangement uses TRBV2 and TRBJ2-1; 7 bases match TRBD2. The CDR3 loop spans 14 amino acids. The junction had 5 bases not matched to a gene; V was cut back by 2 bases and J by 7 bases. Germline V gives CDR1 SNHLY, CDR2 FYNNEI. CDR3 region: CASSELGGGNEQFF. The CDR3 region has the DNA TGTGCCAGCAGTGAACTGGGGGGAGGGAATGAGCAGTTCTTC.

This clone appeared a few times. This chain joins TRBV2 and TRBJ1-2, with D hard to call. The germline V gene has CDR1 SNHLY and CDR2 FYNNEI. V lost 4 bases and J lost 3, with 12 bases in between. The CDR3 has 14 amino acids. The DNA of the CDR3 is TGTGCCAGCAGTGGGGGTGGAGGGTACTATGGCTACACCTTC. This codes for CASSGGGGYYGYTF. The whole variable domain, remainder taken from reference TRBV2 and TRBJ1-2, is EPEVTQTPSHQVTQMGQEVILRCVPISNHLYFYWYRQILGQKVEFLVSFYNNEISEKSEIFDDQFSVERPDGSNFTLKIRSTKLEDSAMYFCASSGGGGYYGYTFGSGTRLTVV.

This chain joins TRBV5-4 and TRBJ1-1, with 8 bases lining up with TRBD1. The V and J ends lost 5 bases and 6 bases, in that order; junction bases with no gene match: 6. The CDR3 has 13 amino acids. Germline assignment: CDR1 SGHNT and CDR2 YYREEE (reference sequence). The CDR3 DNA sequence: TGTGCCAGCAGGATTACAGGGGGGCCTGAAGCTTTCTTT. This encodes CASRITGGPEAFF.

This clone was found a few times. V is TRBV5-6 and J is TRBJ2-5, with D possibly TRBD2 on 5 matching bases. Trimming took 4 bases from V and 4 from J, leaving 11 bases between them. The CDR3 runs 13 residues. The germline gives CDR1 SGHDT, CDR2 YYEEEE. The CDR3 loop is CASSNWELETQYF. The CDR3, as DNA: TGTGCCAGCAGCAACTGGGAGCTAGAGACCCAGTACTTC.

The genes are TRBV30 and TRBJ2-3; a possible D gene is TRBD2 (6 bases). The CDR3 spans 13 residues. Germline V gene lookup returns CDR1 GTSNPN and CDR2 SVGIG (reference sequence). V lost 0 bases, J lost 10 bases, and 14 bases lay in between. This CDR3 reads CAWSVGSGDSQYF. CDR3 sequence (DNA): TGTGCCTGGAGTGTAGGTTCGGGGGATTCGCAGTATTTT.